This T cell receptor (beta chain) was captured by sequencing in a study of T cell responses to AZD1222 COVID-19 vaccine. The study, taken as a whole, reports: In the spike-specific TCR repertoire, nearly half reportedly target unmutated variant regions.

Generated by immunoSEQ multiplex PCR, the TCRdb table keeps only in-frame clones and is missing some. Among some 140,000 clones listed, about 93% were seen once. About this clone itself: As yet, its antigen is unknown.

The sequence was collected from an adult in good health. The sample consisted of peripheral blood, taken on day 0 of AZD1222 vaccination.

The CDR3 DNA is TGTGCCAGCAGCTCCACACGGCACTACCCCAACGAGCAGTACTTC. It specifies CASSSTRHYPNEQYF. This chain connects TRBV11-2 to TRBJ2-7; D is uncertain. CDR3 length: 15 residues. Germline CDR1 reads SGHAT; CDR2 reads FQNNGV. Trimming took off 4 bases at V and 5 bases at J, with 18 bases between the two ends. Variable domain in full (rest from reference TRBV11-2 and TRBJ2-7): EAGVAQSPRYKIIEKRQSVAFWCNPISGHATLYWYQQILGQGPKLLIQFQNNGVVDDSQLPKDRFSAERLKGVDSTLKIQPAKLEDSAVYLCASSSTRHYPNEQYFGPGTRLTVT.